The TCR beta chain described here comes from a study of CD4+ T cells in melanoma. Some clones are missing from TCRdb's copy, which holds only in-frame ones; the method was immunoSEQ multiplex PCR. Found here are about 140,000 clones, 80% to 95% of them singletons; the top ten hold 1.5%. CDR1 and CDR2 (germline): MNHEY, SVGAGI. The CDR3 contains 15 residues. Trimming pared 7 bases from V and 7 bases from J, leaving 22 bases between. The receptor was derived from a human donor with melanoma. The chain links TRBV6-5 to TRBJ1-2; the D gene is possibly TRBD1 (6 bases). CDR3 bases: TGTGCCAGCACAACAACAGGGCCCGCTTCTTTTGGCTACACCTTC. This sequence encodes CASTTTGPASFGYTF.